The 32 T cell receptor beta chains given below trace back to one sample, sequenced in a study of radiotherapy plus CTLA-4 blockade in lung cancer (dated by TCRdb to between 2017 and 2018). Preparation of the library involved the immunoSEQ multiplex PCR assay. Here the immuneACCESS table is served through TCRdb, limited to in-frame sequences with V and J called. Missing clones are a known gap in these copies; in checked studies unresolved V genes cover under half, and the rest lacks a known reason. In all, the sample holds 45,000 or so clones, and 60% to 80% of those were seen once. Just under 8.5% of the sample is taken by the ten largest. Here the sequenced sample was peripheral blood, taken from a patient treated with radiotherapy plus ipilimumab. The receptor set was obtained from a human donor with non-small cell lung cancer who had stable disease on radiotherapy plus ipilimumab.

The V and J genes are TRBV10-3 and TRBJ1-2; 7 bases agree with TRBD1. The CDR3 extends over 17 amino acids. The V gene end was trimmed by 4 bases and the J gene end by 4 bases; junction bases not matched to a gene: 15. CDR1 and CDR2 from the germline V gene are ENHRY and SYGVKD. In nucleotides, the CDR3 is TGTGCCATCAGTGTGGCAGGGACAGTGCCTAAAACCTATGGCTACACCTTC. It is translated as CAISVAGTVPKTYGYTF.

For the CDR3, the DNA is TGCGCCAGCAGTGAGAACAGCAACACCGGGGAGCTGTTTTTT. Protein sequence: CASSENSNTGELFF. The rearrangement uses TRBV10-1 and TRBJ2-2; D gene uncertain. The length of the CDR3 is 14 residues. Trimming cost V 2 bases and J 2 bases, with 6 bases left between them. Germline-derived CDR1 and CDR2 are WNHNN and SYGVQD (reference sequence).

The chain employs TRBV6-5 and TRBJ1-1; 7 positions match TRBD1. The CDR3 has 16 residues. The ends lost 4 bases at V and 5 bases at J; junction bases unmatched: 13. CDR1 and CDR2 (germline): MNHEY, SVGAGI. The DNA of the CDR3 is TGTGCCAGCAGTTCTATCCGACAGGGCCTCGGGACTGAAGCTTTCTTT. It yields the protein CASSSIRQGLGTEAFF.

The chain has TRBV10-3 and TRBJ2-7; D gene unclear. CDR3 length: 14 amino acids. CDR1 and CDR2 from the germline V gene are ENHRY and SYGVKD. V gave up 3 bases and J gave up 2 bases, with 11 bases separating them. The CDR3 sequence is CAISDGASTYEQYF. The CDR3 DNA is TGTGCCATCAGTGATGGAGCCAGTACCTACGAGCAGTACTTC.

The rearrangement joins TRBV11-2 to TRBJ1-2; possible D gene TRBD1, 5 bases. CDR3 size: 14 residues. The V and J ends lost 5 bases and 4 bases respectively, with 14 bases between them. Germline V gene data show CDR1 as SGHAT and CDR2 as FQNNGV. The DNA of the CDR3 is TGTGCCAGCAGCCAGAGACAGAGGGGCTATGGCTACACCTTC. It yields the protein CASSQRQRGYGYTF.

J is TRBJ1-4 and V is TRBV5-1; D unresolved. The CDR3 has 13 amino acids. The ends were cut back, 0 bases at V and 13 bases at J, with 13 bases in the middle. Per germline, CDR1 SGHRS and CDR2 YFSETQ. The CDR3 reads CASSLDQSRSLFF. As DNA, the CDR3 is TGCGCCAGCAGCTTGGACCAGAGCAGGTCACTGTTTTTT.

The chain combines TRBV7-2 with TRBJ1-1; D unclear. There are 12 residues in the CDR3. CDR1 and CDR2 from the germline V gene are SGHTA and FQGNSA. V gave up 5 bases and J gave up 5 bases, with 9 bases separating them. CDR3 DNA: TGTGCCAGCAGCCCGGAGGGAACTGAAGCTTTCTTT. Residues: CASSPEGTEAFF. The full variable domain, with the rest looked up from reference TRBV7-2 and TRBJ1-1, is GAGVSQSPSNKVTEKGKDVELRCDPISGHTALYWYRQSLGQGLEFLIYFQGNSAPDKSGLPSDRFSAERTGGSVSTLTIQRTQQEDSAVYLCASSPEGTEAFFGQGTRLTVV.

Here the CDR3 reads CASSEALGVVTDTQYF. In DNA, the CDR3 is TGTGCCAGCAGTGAAGCGCTGGGGGTGGTAACAGATACGCAGTATTTT. V is TRBV2 and J is TRBJ2-3, with D possibly called TRBD1 or TRBD2 (5 bases each). Trimming left V 0 bases short and J 3 bases short, with 13 bases between. The CDR3 is 16 amino acids. Per the germline V gene, CDR1 is SNHLY and CDR2 is FYNNEI.

The chain employs TRBV6-5 and TRBJ1-1, with D possibly TRBD1 on 6 matching bases. Germline V lookup: CDR1 MNHEY, CDR2 SVGAGI. V was shortened by 5 bases and J by 5 bases, with 15 bases between the two germline ends. The CDR3 has 14 residues. CDR3: CASSEPGQFTEAFF. As DNA, the CDR3 is TGTGCCAGCAGTGAGCCCGGACAGTTTACTGAAGCTTTCTTT.

This clone was detected only a few times. This chain joins TRBV7-6 and TRBJ2-1, with D hard to call. CDR3 length: 15 residues. Trimming removed 5 bases from V and 7 bases from J, with 18 bases in between. Germline CDR1 is SGHVS and CDR2 is FNYEAQ. The CDR3 DNA follows: TGTGCCAGCAGCCGCATGGAGACGCTGGGGAATGAGCAGTTCTTC. The encoded protein is CASSRMETLGNEQFF.

The V gene is TRBV11-3, the J gene TRBJ1-1; no clear D gene. Trimming took 0 bases from V and 1 from J, leaving 3 bases between them. This CDR3 comprises 13 residues. CDR1 and CDR2 from the germline V gene are SGHNT and YENEEA. The CDR3 bases are TGTGCCAGCAGCTTAGAGCAGAACACTGAAGCTTTCTTT. Its translation: CASSLEQNTEAFF. The whole variable domain, filled in from reference TRBV11-3 and TRBJ1-1, reads EAGVVQSPRYKIIEKKQPVAFWCNPISGHNTLYWYLQNLGQGPELLIRYENEEAVDDSQLPKDRFSAERLKGVDSTLKIQPAELGDSAVYLCASSLEQNTEAFFGQGTRLTVV.

The genes are TRBV27 and TRBJ1-2; a possible D gene is TRBD1 (6 bases). This CDR3 is built from 14 residues. The V gene lost 3 bases and the J gene lost 5 bases, with 13 bases spanning the gap. The germline V gene has CDR1 MNHEY and CDR2 SMNVEV (reference sequence). The CDR3 DNA follows: TGTGCCAGCAGTTTGGTCAGGGGAGGGTATGGCTACACCTTC. Protein sequence: CASSLVRGGYGYTF.

The chain carries TRBV15 and TRBJ2-5; the D call may be TRBD1 or TRBD2 (5 bases each). The CDR3 runs to 13 residues. Germline CDR1 and CDR2: LNHNV and YYDKDF (reference sequence). The V and J ends lost 4 bases and 4 bases respectively, with 10 bases between them. The CDR3 DNA reads TGTGCCACCAGCAATGGGGGTACAGAGACCCAGTACTTC. Protein product: CATSNGGTETQYF.

This sequence joins TRBV6-1 and TRBJ1-2; D is perhaps TRBD1 (6 bases). Germline-derived CDR1 and CDR2 are MNHNS and SASEGT. The germline V and J ends were trimmed by 1 base and 8 bases, with 11 bases remaining between them. The length of the CDR3 is 13 residues. The CDR3 nucleotides read TGTGCCAGCAGTGAAGGGGGGCTAGGGGGCTACACCTTC. Its protein is CASSEGGLGGYTF.

CDR3: CASRLSATGELFF. CDR3 nucleotides: TGTGCCAGCAGACTAAGTGCCACCGGGGAGCTGTTTTTT. V is TRBV6-5 and J is TRBJ2-2, with D unclear. This CDR3 is 13 amino acids long. V was pared by 6 bases and J by 4 bases, with 9 bases between. Germline V gene data show CDR1 as MNHEY and CDR2 as SVGAGI.

Only a few counts were recorded for this clone. The V call is TRBV18, the J call TRBJ2-7; 7 nucleotides align to TRBD2. The CDR3 spans 17 residues. The ends lost 2 bases at V and 0 bases at J; junction bases unmatched: 10. CDR1 KGHSH and CDR2 LQKENI come from the germline V gene. The CDR3 is CASSPFPRRGYSYEQYV. In nucleotides, the CDR3 is TGTGCCAGCTCACCATTCCCGAGGCGGGGGTACTCCTACGAGCAGTACGTC.

The chain couples TRBV10-2 to TRBJ2-1; perhaps D is TRBD1 or TRBD2 (6 bases each). Germline V gene lookup returns CDR1 WSHSY and CDR2 SAAADI. Trimming took 3 bases from V and 2 from J, leaving 11 bases between them. CDR3 size: 15 residues. Here the CDR3 reads CASSDSGATYNEQFF. CDR3 sequence (DNA): TGCGCCAGCAGTGACTCGGGGGCCACCTACAATGAGCAGTTCTTC.

The chain carries TRBV5-4 and TRBJ1-3, with D possibly TRBD1 on 5 matching bases. CDR3 length: 15 amino acids. Deletions cut 5 bases from V and 0 bases from J, with 12 bases between. Germline CDR1 SGHNT, CDR2 YYREEE (reference sequence). The CDR3 region is CASSTGDRSGNTIYF. The CDR3 region has the DNA TGTGCCAGCAGTACAGGCGACCGCTCTGGAAACACCATATATTTT.

This clone appeared a single time. The rearrangement joins TRBV5-1 to TRBJ2-7, with 8 bases fitting TRBD1. Germline assignment: CDR1 SGHRS and CDR2 YFSETQ. The CDR3 contains 15 residues. V dropped 4 bases and J dropped 3; count of bases not matched to a gene: 9. The CDR3 region is CASSETGGKNYEQYV. CDR3 bases: TGCGCCAGCAGCGAAACAGGGGGAAAAAACTACGAGCAGTACGTC.

A few counts support this clone. This rearrangement joins TRBV5-1 to TRBJ2-3; TRBD2 is a possible D gene (6 bases). From germline, CDR1 is SGHRS and CDR2 YFSETQ. Trimming pared 3 bases from V and 3 bases from J, leaving 14 bases between. The CDR3 runs to 15 residues. The CDR3 here is CASSYGGLETDTQYF. As DNA, the CDR3 is TGCGCCAGCAGCTACGGAGGGTTAGAGACAGATACGCAGTATTTT.

V usage is TRBV10-2 and J usage is TRBJ2-1; 8 bases match TRBD1. The CDR3 totals 17 residues. Germline lookup yields CDR1 WSHSY and CDR2 SAAADI. The V gene end was trimmed by 4 bases and the J gene end by 3 bases; junction bases not matched to a gene: 11. DNA of the CDR3: TGCGCCAGCAGTGGCCGGACAGGGCCCACCTACTACAATGAGCAGTTCTTC. This sequence encodes CASSGRTGPTYYNEQFF.

The CDR3 spells CASAAGATANYGYTF. The CDR3 bases are TGTGCCAGCGCCGCCGGGGCCACGGCTAACTATGGCTACACCTTC. The rearrangement joins TRBV9 to TRBJ1-2; D perhaps matches TRBD1 (5 bases). Trimming shortened V by 7 bases and J by 0 bases, and 16 bases separated the two germline ends. Germline CDR1 is SGDLS and CDR2 is YYNGEE. This CDR3 is 15 amino acids long.

This clone was observed a single time. The V gene is TRBV11-3, the J gene TRBJ1-1; D unclear. CDR1 and CDR2 (germline): SGHNT, YENEEA. Trimming shortened V by 0 bases and J by 6 bases, and 8 bases separated the two germline ends. The CDR3 is 13 amino acids. CDR3 region: CASSLDRRSEAFF. The DNA of the CDR3 is TGTGCCAGCAGCTTAGATCGGAGGTCTGAAGCTTTCTTT.

The J gene is TRBJ2-4, the V gene TRBV7-2; TRBD1 aligns across 7 bases. Per germline, CDR1 SGHTA and CDR2 FQGNSA. The CDR3 length is 14 residues. V shed 4 bases and J 6 bases; nucleotides not matched to a gene: 6. The CDR3 protein is CASSSYRGRNIQYF. For the CDR3, the DNA is TGTGCCAGCAGCTCATACAGGGGTCGAAACATTCAGTACTTC. The complete variable domain, with remaining parts taken from reference TRBV7-2 and TRBJ2-4, reads GAGVSQSPSNKVTEKGKDVELRCDPISGHTALYWYRQSLGQGLEFLIYFQGNSAPDKSGLPSDRFSAERTGGSVSTLTIQRTQQEDSAVYLCASSSYRGRNIQYFGAGTRLSVL.

This clone was counted a few times. V is TRBV9 and J is TRBJ2-2; a possible D gene is TRBD1 (6 bases). Trimming stripped 3 bases from V and 1 base from J, with 16 bases between. CDR1 is SGDLS, CDR2 YYNGEE, per germline. The CDR3 is 17 amino acids. The CDR3 is CASSAHDRRRNTGELFF. The CDR3 DNA follows: TGTGCCAGCAGCGCCCATGACAGGAGAAGGAACACCGGGGAGCTGTTTTTT.

J is TRBJ1-2 and V is TRBV7-6, with D possibly matching TRBD1 (5 bases). Germline lookup yields CDR1 SGHVS and CDR2 FNYEAQ. The V and J ends lost 1 base and 0 bases respectively, with 9 bases between them. The CDR3 extends over 15 amino acids. Here the CDR3 reads CASSLGGTANYGYTF. In nucleotides, the CDR3 is TGTGCCAGCAGCTTAGGTGGGACGGCTAACTATGGCTACACCTTC.

The chain uses TRBV6-5 and TRBJ2-2, with D hard to call. Germline V gene data show CDR1 as MNHEY and CDR2 as SVGAGI. V was cut by 6 bases and J by 0 bases, with 2 bases left in between. This CDR3 spans 12 amino acids. The CDR3 DNA reads as TGTGCCAGCAGCCCGAACACCGGGGAGCTGTTTTTT. Encoded protein: CASSPNTGELFF.

The V and J genes are TRBV7-3 and TRBJ1-2; D uncertain. CDR1 is SGHTA and CDR2 is FQGTGA in the germline V gene. The CDR3 is 13 amino acids. The germline V and J ends were trimmed by 4 bases and 5 bases, with 11 bases remaining between them. The CDR3, as DNA: TGTGCCAGCAGCTCCCGGGTCGCATATGGCTACACCTTC. It is translated as CASSSRVAYGYTF.

The CDR3 region is CASSYLRGRGTGELFF. The DNA for the CDR3 is TGTGCCAGCAGTTACCTCAGGGGGCGCGGGACCGGGGAGCTGTTTTTT. V usage is TRBV6-5 and J usage is TRBJ2-2; TRBD1 aligns across 8 bases. Per the germline V gene, CDR1 is MNHEY and CDR2 is SVGAGI. The trim removed 2 bases at V and 5 bases at J, leaving 7 bases unmatched. CDR3 length equals 16 residues.

The genes are TRBV19 and TRBJ1-5; perhaps TRBD1 as D (6 bases). Trimming left V 3 bases short and J 3 bases short, with 12 bases between. Looked up from germline, CDR1 is LNHDA and CDR2 is SQIVND (reference sequence). The length of the CDR3 is 15 residues. CDR3 in amino acids: CASSISRGPNQPQHF. Here the CDR3 DNA reads TGTGCCAGTAGTATCTCCAGGGGCCCCAATCAGCCCCAGCATTTT.

V gene TRBV10-3 combines with J gene TRBJ1-5; 8 bases match TRBD1. The CDR3 covers 13 residues. Trimming at V came to 6 bases and at J to 5 bases, leaving 3 bases not matched to a gene. The germline V gene has CDR1 ENHRY and CDR2 SYGVKD. This chain's CDR3 is CAIRGQVDQPQHF. DNA of the CDR3: TGTGCCATCAGGGGACAGGTTGATCAGCCCCAGCATTTT.

The chain couples TRBV19 to TRBJ2-5; 8 bases match TRBD2. J gave up 4 bases and V 7 bases, and 11 bases lay outside the gene matches. Germline CDR1 is LNHDA and CDR2 is SQIVND (reference sequence). CDR3 length: 15 residues. The CDR3, as DNA: TGTGCCAGTACCCTCGGGGGGGAGCGTGGAGAGACCCAGTACTTC. Translated, it gives CASTLGGERGETQYF.